A selection of T cell receptor beta chains follows, all from one sample in a study of blood T cell repertoires in COVID-19. The table came from immunoSEQ multiplex PCR; TCRdb's copy has only in-frame clones and leaves some out. The table has about 250,000 clones, approximately 83% seen once. Specimen: peripheral blood. The receptor source for this set is a human donor in a cohort sampled during active COVID-19. CDR3s leave out the opening cysteine and the closing phenylalanine or tryptophan. A D gene is named only where the DNA matches it firmly.

>TRBD1|TRBV9|14|TRBJ1-1
ASSTSDRAGYTEAF
>NA|TRBV5-6|15|TRBJ2-7
ASSLRTVIPPGYEQY
>NA|TRBV11-2|11|TRBJ1-2
ASSLQGIAGYT
>TRBD2|TRBV6-5|14|TRBJ2-3
ASSYSRTSGTDTQY
>TRBD2|TRBV3-1/TRBV3-2|12|TRBJ2-1
ASSPVAGRNEQF
>TRBD1|TRBV19|13|TRBJ1-1
ASSSGGSLNTEAF
>NA|TRBV19|11|TRBJ1-1
ASRLKSNTEAF
>NA|TRBV14|12|TRBJ2-5
ASSPLRSQETQY
>NA|TRBV6-5|10|TRBJ1-2
ASSSDSYGYT
>NA|TRBV19|10|TRBJ1-6
ASSMGDSPLH
>NA|TRBV5-1|16|TRBJ1-3
ASSLALPQGGGGNTIY
>NA|TRBV30|11|TRBJ1-2
AWTPGRTYGYT
>NA|TRBV11-1|12|TRBJ1-1
ASSFLSLNTEAF
>NA|TRBV6-5|12|TRBJ2-5
ASRPERRGETQY
>NA|TRBV7-6|13|TRBJ2-3
ASSLAGHNTDTQY
>TRBD1|TRBV19|14|TRBJ2-7
ASSVTGTGISYEQY
>TRBD1|TRBV4-1|13|TRBJ1-2
ASSPGQGANYGYT
>NA|TRBV10-3|13|TRBJ1-2
AITSTTELSGGYT
>NA|TRBV2|12|TRBJ2-7
ASSPRTVGNEQY
>TRBD1|TRBV3-1/TRBV3-2|16|TRBJ2-2
ASSQWTGLQDGPGELF
>TRBD1|TRBV29-1|12|TRBJ1-5
SVGGQGGNQPQH
>TRBD2|TRBV11-3|14|TRBJ2-1
ASSLGELAGRDEQF
>NA|TRBV18|13|TRBJ1-5
ASSPDGSSNQPQH
>NA|TRBV7-9|11|TRBJ2-2
ASSLDIAGELF
>NA|TRBV5-6|11|TRBJ1-1
ASSDTSNTEAF
>NA|TRBV6-1|12|TRBJ2-2
ASSENPGTGELF
>TRBD1|TRBV7-8|12|TRBJ1-2
ASSPDRVRYGYT
>TRBD1|TRBV3-1/TRBV3-2|12|TRBJ2-5
ASSLGQGQETQY
>TRBD1|TRBV28|13|TRBJ2-7
ASSSPTGGWDEQY